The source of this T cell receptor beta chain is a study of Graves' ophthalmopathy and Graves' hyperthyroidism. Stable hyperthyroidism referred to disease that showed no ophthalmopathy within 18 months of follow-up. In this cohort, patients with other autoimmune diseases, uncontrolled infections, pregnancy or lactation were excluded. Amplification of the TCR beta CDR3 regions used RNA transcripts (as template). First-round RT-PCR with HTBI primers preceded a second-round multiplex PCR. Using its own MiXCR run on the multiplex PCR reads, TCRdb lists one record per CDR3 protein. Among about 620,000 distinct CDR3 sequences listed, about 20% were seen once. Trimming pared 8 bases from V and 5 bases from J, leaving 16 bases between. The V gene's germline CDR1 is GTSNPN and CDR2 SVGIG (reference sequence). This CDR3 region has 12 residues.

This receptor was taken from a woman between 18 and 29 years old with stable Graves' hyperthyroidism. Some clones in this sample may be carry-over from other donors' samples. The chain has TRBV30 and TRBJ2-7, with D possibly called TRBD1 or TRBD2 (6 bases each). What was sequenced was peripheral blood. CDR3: CARGRGDNEQYF. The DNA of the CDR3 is TGTGCCCGAGGAAGGGGGGACAACGAGCAGTACTTC. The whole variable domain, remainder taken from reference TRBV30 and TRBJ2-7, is SQTIHQWPATLVQPVGSPLSLECTVEGTSNPNLYWYRQAAGRGLQLLFYSVGIGQISSEVPQNLSASRPQDRQFILSSKKLLLSDSGFYLCARGRGDNEQYFGPGTRLTVT.